In its sample, the clone carrying this T cell receptor (beta chain) was seen many times. Its antigen is unidentified. The V gene's germline CDR1 is SGHRS and CDR2 YFSETQ. V shed 0 bases and J 4 bases; nucleotides not matched to a gene: 2. The CDR3 loop spans 14 amino acids. These data are taken from a study of breast tumors, draining lymph nodes, adjacent tissues. General study points: That most tumor T cells come from lymph nodes remained unproven.

MiXCR, applied by TCRdb to the multiplex PCR reads, yields one record per CDR3 protein. The sample yields about 89,000 distinct CDR3 sequences, approximately 30% seen once. The lymph nodes were axillary draining lymph nodes from breast cancer patients. The sample consisted of axillary lymph node tissue. V is TRBV5-1 and J is TRBJ1-1; 8 nucleotides agree with TRBD1. The clonotype comes from a female donor with breast cancer. Some clones in this sample may be carry-over from other donors' samples. The chain's CDR3 is CASSLAGQGTEAFF. CDR3 sequence (DNA): TGCGCCAGCAGCTTGGCCGGACAGGGCACTGAAGCTTTCTTT. Based on the CDR3 plus reference TRBV5-1 and TRBJ1-1, the full variable domain is KAGVTQTPRYLIKTRGQQVTLSCSPISGHRSVSWYQQTPGQGLQFLFEYFSETQRNKGNFPGRFSGRQFSNSRSEMNVSTLELGDSALYLCASSLAGQGTEAFFGQGTRLTVV.